A single sample gave rise to the 28 T cell receptor beta chains below, sequenced in a study of cytomegalovirus exposure and HLA in healthy donors. PCR involved 60 Vbeta and 13 Jbeta primers. Sequencing used immunoSEQ multiplex PCR; TCRdb keeps in-frame clones, though not all of them. Among 95,000 to 110,000 clones, roughly 82% were seen once, and the ten largest hold approximately 4.5%. Sequences were obtained from PBMCs. Source of these receptors: a male donor in good health and CMV-seronegative.

The chain employs TRBV30 and TRBJ1-3; D unclear. The CDR3 is 14 amino acids. The germline gives CDR1 GTSNPN, CDR2 SVGIG (reference sequence). Trimming removed 0 bases at V and 0 bases at J, with 6 bases between. The CDR3 protein is CAWSVQFSGNTIYF. CDR3 bases: TGTGCCTGGAGTGTCCAGTTCTCTGGAAACACCATATATTTT.

The chain employs TRBV11-2 and TRBJ2-3, with D maybe TRBD2 (5 bases). Trimming left V 5 bases short and J 5 bases short, with 23 bases between. The CDR3 loop spans 17 amino acids. Germline CDR1 is SGHAT and CDR2 is FQNNGV. Here the CDR3 reads CASSPIYTLEEGDTQYF. In DNA, the CDR3 is TGTGCCAGCAGCCCGATATACACTCTGGAAGAGGGAGATACGCAGTATTTT.

The CDR3 region has the DNA TGCGCCAGCAGTGAGTCATACACGGGTTGGAGCGATACGCAGTATTTT. Translated: CASSESYTGWSDTQYF. The gene calls are TRBV10-2 and TRBJ2-3; no clear D gene. The CDR3 consists of 16 residues. The germline CDR1 and CDR2 sequences are WSHSY and SAAADI. V lost 0 bases to trimming and J lost 6 bases, with 16 bases between them.

The V gene is TRBV6-4, the J gene TRBJ2-1; 11 bases align to TRBD2. The CDR3 length is 16 residues. Germline assignment: CDR1 MRHNA and CDR2 SNTAGT. The junction had 5 bases not matched to a gene; V was cut back by 5 bases and J by 2 bases. The CDR3 sequence is CASSPTSGAPYNEQFF. CDR3 DNA: TGTGCCAGCAGTCCGACTAGCGGGGCCCCCTACAATGAGCAGTTCTTC.

The V and J genes are TRBV2 and TRBJ1-5; TRBD1 matches at 8 bases. This CDR3 spans 16 amino acids. CDR1 is SNHLY, CDR2 FYNNEI, per germline. The J segment lost 0 bases and the V segment lost 6 bases, leaving 7 bases of the junction unmatched. The CDR3 sequence is CASSSRDRYSNQPQHF. The CDR3 DNA reads TGTGCCAGCAGCTCCCGGGACAGGTATAGCAATCAGCCCCAGCATTTT.

This CDR3 is CASSLQPGQGLGGYTF. DNA for the CDR3: TGTGCCAGCAGTTTACAACCGGGACAGGGGCTAGGGGGCTACACCTTC. The chain couples TRBV6-4 to TRBJ1-2, with 10 bases fitting TRBD1. V was clipped by 5 bases and J by 8 bases; unmatched bases: 14. The CDR3 consists of 16 residues. The germline gives CDR1 MRHNA, CDR2 SNTAGT.

This clone was found a few times. In DNA, the CDR3 is TGTGCCAGTAGTAGGAAAGGGGTTCTTGAAAAACTGTTTTTT. Protein product: CASSRKGVLEKLFF. The chain recombines TRBV19 with TRBJ1-4; possible D gene TRBD1, 5 bases. This CDR3 comprises 14 residues. Germline V gives CDR1 LNHDA, CDR2 SQIVND (reference sequence). The germline V and J ends were trimmed by 4 bases and 7 bases, with 13 bases remaining between them. Complete variable domain (other parts from reference TRBV19 and TRBJ1-4): DGGITQSPKYLFRKEGQNVTLSCEQNLNHDAMYWYRQDPGQGLRLIYYSQIVNDFQKGDIAEGYSVSREKKESFPLTVTSAQKNPTAFYLCASSRKGVLEKLFFGSGTQLSVL.

V is TRBV6-5 and J is TRBJ2-1; D may be TRBD2 (5 bases). CDR3 length: 13 amino acids. V was pared by 6 bases and J by 8 bases, with 14 bases between. Germline CDR1 MNHEY, CDR2 SVGAGI. The DNA for the CDR3 is TGTGCCAGCAGGGAACTAGTTCTCGATGAGCAGTTCTTC. Its translation: CASRELVLDEQFF.

This clone came up a few times. The chain has TRBV6-4 and TRBJ2-5; 7 bases are a match to TRBD1. The CDR3 runs to 15 residues. The V and J ends lost 7 bases and 1 base, in that order; junction bases with no gene match: 9. CDR1 is MRHNA, CDR2 SNTAGT, per germline. CDR3 DNA: TGTGCCAGCACCCCACACAGGGGAGTCCAAGAGACCCAGTACTTC. Translating it yields CASTPHRGVQETQYF.

The chain joins TRBV7-6 to TRBJ2-3; D possibly corresponds to TRBD2 (5 bases). Germline assignment: CDR1 SGHVS and CDR2 FNYEAQ. Trimming removed 5 bases at V and 6 bases at J, with 9 bases between. This CDR3 has 12 amino acids. For the CDR3, the DNA is TGTGCCAGCAGCCTCGGGAAGGATACGCAGTATTTT. This translates into CASSLGKDTQYF. Looking up the rest from reference TRBV7-6 and TRBJ2-3 gives the full variable domain: GAGVSQSPRYKVTKRGQDVALRCDPISGHVSLYWYRQALGQGPEFLTYFNYEAQQDKSGLPNDRFSAERPEGSISTLTIQRTEQRDSAMYRCASSLGKDTQYFGPGTRLTVL.

This chain connects TRBV19 to TRBJ2-7, with D possibly matching TRBD2 (5 bases). CDR1 is LNHDA and CDR2 is SQIVND in the germline V gene (reference sequence). Trimming removed 1 base from V and 3 bases from J, with 16 bases in between. CDR3 length: 16 residues. The CDR3 DNA reads TGTGCCAGTAGTATAGCTCAACGTGACTACCTCTACGAGCAGTACTTC. Protein sequence: CASSIAQRDYLYEQYF.

The sample holds one count of this clone. The V and J genes are TRBV15 and TRBJ2-1; no clear D. V dropped 9 bases and J dropped 7 bases, with 16 bases sitting between them. The CDR3 runs to 13 residues. Per germline, CDR1 LNHNV and CDR2 YYDKDF (reference sequence). The CDR3: CATWALEKNEQFF. CDR3 DNA: TGTGCCACGTGGGCCCTTGAGAAGAATGAGCAGTTCTTC. The entire variable domain, with the rest obtained from reference TRBV15 and TRBJ2-1, is as follows: DAMVIQNPRYQVTQFGKPVTLSCSQTLNHNVMYWYQQKSSQAPKLLFHYYDKDFNNEADTPDNFQSRRPNTSFCFLDIRSPGLGDTAMYLCATWALEKNEQFFGPGTRLTVL.

This clone was recorded a few times. The chain recombines TRBV14 with TRBJ2-1; TRBD2 agrees at 7 bases. Germline CDR1 SGHDN, CDR2 FVKESK. V lost 0 bases to trimming and J lost 0 bases; unmatched junction nucleotides: 2. The CDR3 sequence is 16 residues long. The CDR3 is CASSQDGGSSYNEQFF. CDR3 in DNA: TGTGCCAGCAGCCAAGACGGCGGGAGCTCCTACAATGAGCAGTTCTTC.

The V call is TRBV5-1, the J call TRBJ1-1; D may be TRBD1 (6 bases). Trimming removed 3 bases at V and 2 bases at J, with 11 bases between. Per the germline V gene, CDR1 is SGHRS and CDR2 is YFSETQ. The CDR3 totals 14 residues. CDR3 sequence: CASSSGQPNTEAFF. The CDR3, as DNA: TGCGCCAGCAGCTCGGGACAACCTAACACTGAAGCTTTCTTT.

This clone was found a few times. DNA of the CDR3: TGCGCCAGCAGCTTGGGCGGAATCTACGAGCAGTACTTC. It translates to CASSLGGIYEQYF. The chain couples TRBV5-1 to TRBJ2-7; D unresolved. This CDR3 has 13 amino acids. Trimming left V 0 bases short and J 3 bases short, with 7 bases between. CDR1 SGHRS and CDR2 YFSETQ come from the germline V gene.

The chain employs TRBV29-1 and TRBJ2-3; D call uncertain. This CDR3 contains 15 residues. Trimming stripped 6 bases from V and 0 bases from J, with 16 bases between. Germline assignment: CDR1 SQVTM and CDR2 ANQGSEA. CDR3 DNA sequence: TGCAGCGTATCAAAGATTAGCTCTAGCACAGATACGCAGTATTTT. It codes for CSVSKISSSTDTQYF.

This clone was recorded only once. The chain uses TRBV11-3 and TRBJ2-7, with no clear D. Trimming removed 5 bases at V and 0 bases at J, with 14 bases between. The CDR3 has 15 amino acids. Germline-derived CDR1 and CDR2 are SGHNT and YENEEA. The CDR3 reads CASSPVPMRSYEQYF. The DNA of the CDR3 is TGTGCCAGCAGCCCCGTCCCTATGCGCTCCTACGAGCAGTACTTC. Full variable domain (rest looked up from reference TRBV11-3 and TRBJ2-7): EAGVVQSPRYKIIEKKQPVAFWCNPISGHNTLYWYLQNLGQGPELLIRYENEEAVDDSQLPKDRFSAERLKGVDSTLKIQPAELGDSAVYLCASSPVPMRSYEQYFGPGTRLTVT.

This clone was seen only a few times. The gene calls are TRBV5-1 and TRBJ2-7; 8 bases map to TRBD2. CDR1 and CDR2 from the germline V gene are SGHRS and YFSETQ. CDR3 length: 15 amino acids. J gave up 3 bases and V 1 base, and 6 bases lay outside the gene matches. CDR3 region: CASSLSRGGVYEQYF. The CDR3 DNA follows: TGCGCCAGCAGCTTGAGTCGGGGGGGGGTCTACGAGCAGTACTTC.

The chain links TRBV7-2 to TRBJ2-1, with D unclear. Germline assignment: CDR1 SGHTA and CDR2 FQGNSA. V was shortened by 3 bases and J by 6 bases, with 9 bases between the two germline ends. The CDR3 spans 13 residues. The CDR3 DNA follows: TGTGCCAGCAGCTTCACAGCCCCCAATGAGCAGTTCTTC. Translating it yields CASSFTAPNEQFF.

The genes are TRBV19 and TRBJ2-2, with 7 bases matching TRBD1. The CDR3 is 16 residues long. Germline CDR1 LNHDA, CDR2 SQIVND (reference sequence). With V trimmed by 3 bases and J by 4 bases, 8 bases remained unmatched. Written as DNA, the CDR3 is TGTGCCAGTAGTATTCCACAGGGGCGAGCCACCGGGGAGCTGTTTTTT. Translation: CASSIPQGRATGELFF.

J is TRBJ2-7 and V is TRBV11-1; D is undetermined. The CDR3 runs 11 residues. Germline values: CDR1 SGHAT, CDR2 FQDESV (reference sequence). Deletions cut 4 bases from V and 2 bases from J, with 3 bases between. CDR3 sequence reads: CASSYTYEQYF. CDR3 coding DNA: TGTGCCAGCAGCTACACCTACGAGCAGTACTTC.

This chain links TRBV7-2 with TRBJ2-3, with D tentatively TRBD1 (6 bases). Per germline, CDR1 SGHTA and CDR2 FQGNSA. There are 11 residues in the CDR3. The V gene lost 6 bases and the J gene lost 10 bases, with 11 bases spanning the gap. The CDR3 is CASSNRDAQYF. The CDR3 DNA reads TGTGCCAGCAGTAACAGGGACGCGCAGTATTTT.

This rearrangement joins TRBV7-9 to TRBJ2-1, with 9 bases fitting TRBD1. The CDR3 extends over 19 amino acids. The germline gives CDR1 SEHNR, CDR2 FQNEAQ (reference sequence). J lost 1 base, V lost 6 bases, and 16 bases had no gene match. The CDR3 bases are TGTGCCAGCAGGCCCCCGGTAACCGGGACAGGGATTTCCTACAATGAGCAGTTCTTC. It is translated as CASRPPVTGTGISYNEQFF.

To note about this clone: This sample also contains other DNA sequences that code for the same CDR3. The chain combines TRBV4-1 with TRBJ2-2, with D possibly TRBD2 on 5 matching bases. The CDR3 is 15 amino acids. Germline assignment: CDR1 MGHRA and CDR2 YSYEKL. Trimming left V 0 bases short and J 7 bases short, with 12 bases between. CDR3 sequence (DNA): TGCGCCAGCAGCCAAGAGTTCGGAGGCGTCGGGGAGCTGTTTTTT. It is translated as CASSQEFGGVGELFF.

This clone was found a few times. The chain has TRBV19 and TRBJ2-1; 12 positions agree with TRBD2. The ends lost 10 bases at V and 6 bases at J; junction bases unmatched: 13. In germline, CDR1 is LNHDA, CDR2 SQIVND (reference sequence). The CDR3 is 16 residues long. CDR3 loop: CATVSTGLAGINEQFF. The CDR3 nucleotides read TGTGCCACAGTTTCAACAGGACTAGCGGGAATCAATGAGCAGTTCTTC.

The V gene is TRBV9, the J gene TRBJ2-7, with 10 nucleotides matching TRBD2. The CDR3 is 15 amino acids. V shed 4 bases, J shed 2 bases, and the junction held 6 bases outside the gene matches. Germline CDR1 reads SGDLS; CDR2 reads YYNGEE. The CDR3 coding sequence is TGTGCCAGCAGCCATCGAGCGGGAGGGCCCTACGAGCAGTACTTC. Encoded protein: CASSHRAGGPYEQYF.

This chain uses TRBV6-5 with TRBJ2-7; 9 nucleotides agree with TRBD2. The CDR3 covers 15 residues. The germline CDR1 and CDR2 sequences are MNHEY and SVGAGI. After removal of 7 bases from V and 3 bases from J, the junction contained 10 bases not matched to a gene. The DNA for the CDR3 is TGTGCCAGCAAAAAGGCCCCAGCGGGAGGCTACGAGCAGTACTTC. This translates into CASKKAPAGGYEQYF.

This chain links TRBV5-1 with TRBJ2-1; TRBD1 is a possible D gene (6 bases). Germline CDR1 reads SGHRS; CDR2 reads YFSETQ. CDR3 length equals 13 residues. Trimming stripped 7 bases from V and 6 bases from J, with 14 bases between. The CDR3 is CASYNRAVNEQFF. CDR3 nucleotides: TGCGCCAGCTACAACAGGGCCGTCAATGAGCAGTTCTTC.